This TCR beta chain stems from a study of shared clonotypes between healthy human individuals. Study-level results: The genetic and exposure-history diversity represented was limited by few donors.

Over several immunoSEQ plates, each subset's genomic DNA was distributed in even portions. Produced via immunoSEQ multiplex PCR; TCRdb's table is partial and in-frame only. The repertoire holds around 1.4 million clones, with 98% as singletons. Of note for this clone: No antigen is known for it.

Germline V gene sequence: CDR1 LNHDA, CDR2 SQIVND (reference sequence). V lost 10 bases, J lost 4 bases, and 21 bases lay in between. This CDR3 is built from 15 residues. The material sequenced was naive CD4+ T cells sorted from blood. Subset reported: CD45RA+ positively selected. V is TRBV19 and J is TRBJ2-3; weak D call: TRBD1 (5 bases). The clonotype was recovered from a man younger than 45 in good health. The CDR3 coding sequence is TGTGCCACCTCATCCCCAGGGAAGAGCGCAGATACGCAGTATTTT. Amino acids: CATSSPGKSADTQYF.